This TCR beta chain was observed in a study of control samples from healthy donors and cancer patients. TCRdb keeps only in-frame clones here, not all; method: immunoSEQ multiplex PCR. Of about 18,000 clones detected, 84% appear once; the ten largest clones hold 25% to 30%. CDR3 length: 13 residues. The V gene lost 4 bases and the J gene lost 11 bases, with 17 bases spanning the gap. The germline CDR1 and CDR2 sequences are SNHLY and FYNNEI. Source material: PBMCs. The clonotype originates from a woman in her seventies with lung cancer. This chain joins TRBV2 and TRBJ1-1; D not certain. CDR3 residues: CASSAAAHLGAFF. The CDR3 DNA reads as TGTGCCAGCAGTGCCGCAGCGCACCTTGGCGCTTTCTTT. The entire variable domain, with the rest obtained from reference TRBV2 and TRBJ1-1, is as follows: EPEVTQTPSHQVTQMGQEVILRCVPISNHLYFYWYRQILGQKVEFLVSFYNNEISEKSEIFDDQFSVERPDGSNFTLKIRSTKLEDSAMYFCASSAAAHLGAFFGQGTRLTVV.